The 12 T cell receptor beta chains given below trace back to one sample, sequenced in a study of blood T cell repertoires in COVID-19. The assay was immunoSEQ multiplex PCR, and TCRdb's table has in-frame clones only and misses some. The profile shows some 180,000 clones, about 80% of them singletons. Sequencing used PBMCs or T cells enriched from blood (not recorded which). The source is a man aged 60 to 69 who had been exposed to COVID-19.

The J gene is TRBJ1-4, the V gene TRBV7-2, with TRBD1 identical over 12 bases. Germline values: CDR1 SGHTA, CDR2 FQGNSA. This CDR3 comprises 15 residues. The junction had 6 bases not matched to a gene; V was cut back by 6 bases and J by 7 bases. The CDR3 coding sequence is TGTGCCAGCAGGGAGGGACAGGGGGCAGGTGAAAAACTGTTTTTT. This translates into CASREGQGAGEKLFF.

This clone has a single count. CDR3 protein: CASMTGTDYGYTF. CDR3 DNA: TGTGCCAGCATGACAGGGACCGACTATGGCTACACCTTC. The chain joins TRBV27 to TRBJ1-2; 7 bases map to TRBD1. V lost 7 bases, J lost 3 bases, and 5 bases stayed unmatched. Germline loops: CDR1 MNHEY, CDR2 SMNVEV (reference sequence). CDR3 length equals 13 residues.

This clone appeared a single time. CDR3 in DNA: TGTGCCAGCACCTCTTTGGGAGGGGCGGAGACCCAGTACTTC. Amino acids: CASTSLGGAETQYF. The chain recombines TRBV5-4 with TRBJ2-5; 7 nucleotides line up with TRBD2. The length of the CDR3 is 14 residues. Germline values: CDR1 SGHNT, CDR2 YYREEE (reference sequence). The V and J ends lost 6 bases and 5 bases, in that order; junction bases with no gene match: 10.

The genes are TRBV11-3 and TRBJ2-7; possible D gene TRBD1, 6 bases. The CDR3 consists of 15 residues. Germline V gene data show CDR1 as SGHNT and CDR2 as YENEEA. The V and J ends lost 1 base and 3 bases respectively, with 13 bases between them. The CDR3 sequence is CASSLAVRGSYEQYF. In nucleotides, the CDR3 is TGTGCCAGCAGCTTAGCGGTCAGGGGAAGCTACGAGCAGTACTTC.

As to this clone: The same CDR3 also results from other DNA sequences found in this sample. The chain joins TRBV3-1 (or the pseudogene TRBV3-2) to TRBJ2-7; D call uncertain. The CDR3 consists of 12 residues. The germline CDR1 and CDR2 sequences are LGHDT and YNNKEL (reference sequence). Trimming pared 3 bases from V and 3 bases from J, leaving 6 bases between. The CDR3 sequence is CASSQIGYEQYF. The CDR3 nucleotides are TGTGCCAGCAGCCAGATCGGCTACGAGCAGTACTTC.

This chain links TRBV28 with TRBJ2-1; D might be TRBD1 (6 bases). The CDR3 length is 18 residues. V lost 8 bases to trimming and J lost 5 bases, with 28 bases between them. Germline assignment: CDR1 MDHEN and CDR2 SYDVKM. The CDR3 here is CASAEETGPIDNNNEQFF. DNA of the CDR3: TGTGCCAGCGCAGAGGAGACAGGTCCCATAGACAACAACAATGAGCAGTTCTTC.

The chain joins TRBV7-9 to TRBJ1-2; unclear D gene. Germline V gives CDR1 SEHNR, CDR2 FQNEAQ (reference sequence). V dropped 0 bases and J dropped 8 bases, with 10 bases sitting between them. The CDR3 consists of 13 residues. CDR3: CASSLATMAGYTF. In DNA form, the CDR3 reads TGTGCCAGCAGCTTAGCAACAATGGCCGGCTACACCTTC.

This clone came up a few times. This rearrangement joins TRBV3-1 (or the pseudogene TRBV3-2) to TRBJ1-2; no definite D call. The CDR3 runs 13 residues. Germline-derived CDR1 and CDR2 are LGHDT and YNNKEL (reference sequence). Trimming shortened V by 0 bases and J by 5 bases, and 7 bases separated the two germline ends. In DNA, the CDR3 is TGTGCCAGCAGCCAAGAGAGGAAGTATGGCTACACCTTC. Protein: CASSQERKYGYTF.

The gene calls are TRBV27 and TRBJ2-7; 11 bases agree with TRBD2. Germline V gene lookup returns CDR1 MNHEY and CDR2 SMNVEV (reference sequence). The CDR3 contains 20 residues. V shed 2 bases and J 6 bases; nucleotides not matched to a gene: 21. The CDR3 reads CASSLPELLAGGEVSGEQYF. DNA for the CDR3: TGTGCCAGCAGTTTACCCGAGTTGCTAGCGGGAGGAGAGGTGTCTGGCGAGCAGTACTTC.

This clone was seen a handful of times. The chain couples TRBV29-1 to TRBJ2-7; 16 nucleotides line up with TRBD2. The CDR3 covers 15 residues. Germline V gene sequence: CDR1 SQVTM, CDR2 ANQGSEA. J gave up 6 bases and V 1 base, and 3 bases lay outside the gene matches. The CDR3 loop is CSVEGGLAGGREQYF. Here the CDR3 DNA reads TGCAGCGTTGAAGGGGGACTAGCGGGAGGGCGCGAGCAGTACTTC.

The rearrangement joins TRBV14 to TRBJ2-2; D is perhaps TRBD1 (6 bases). Trimming cost V 4 bases and J 2 bases, with 8 bases left between them. This CDR3 is built from 14 residues. The germline gives CDR1 SGHDN, CDR2 FVKESK. The CDR3 sequence: CASSRGLNTGELFF. DNA of the CDR3: TGTGCCAGCAGCCGGGGGCTTAACACCGGGGAGCTGTTTTTT.

The chain joins TRBV25-1 to TRBJ1-1; D is uncertain. Looked up from germline, CDR1 is MGHDK and CDR2 is SYGVNS. This CDR3 spans 13 amino acids. V lost 6 bases and J 6 bases, leaving 14 bases between the germline ends. CDR3 loop: CASRRTVNAEAFF. The CDR3 region has the DNA TGTGCCAGCAGGAGAACGGTTAACGCTGAAGCTTTCTTT.